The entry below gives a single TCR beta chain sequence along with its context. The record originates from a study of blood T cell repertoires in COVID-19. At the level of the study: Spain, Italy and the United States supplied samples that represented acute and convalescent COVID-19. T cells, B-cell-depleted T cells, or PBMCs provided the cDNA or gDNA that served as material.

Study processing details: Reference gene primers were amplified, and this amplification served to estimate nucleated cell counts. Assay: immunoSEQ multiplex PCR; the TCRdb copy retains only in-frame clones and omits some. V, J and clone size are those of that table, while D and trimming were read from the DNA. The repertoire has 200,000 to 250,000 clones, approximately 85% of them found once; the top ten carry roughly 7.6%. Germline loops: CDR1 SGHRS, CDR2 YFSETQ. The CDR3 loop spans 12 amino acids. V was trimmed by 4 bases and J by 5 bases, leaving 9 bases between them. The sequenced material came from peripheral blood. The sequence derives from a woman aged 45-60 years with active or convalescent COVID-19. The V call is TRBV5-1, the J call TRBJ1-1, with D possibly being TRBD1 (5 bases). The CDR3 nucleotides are TGCGCCAGCAGCCGCGACAGAACTGAAGCTTTCTTT. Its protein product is CASSRDRTEAFF.